The 4 T cell receptor beta chains reported below all come from one sample, sequenced in a study of T cells in Graves' hyperthyroidism and ophthalmopathy. The investigators amplified TCR beta CDR3 regions from RNA transcripts. TCR CDR3 regions were first amplified by RT-PCR with HTBI primers. MiXCR, applied by TCRdb to the multiplex PCR reads, yields one record per CDR3 protein. In the table there are under 350,000 distinct CDR3 sequences, around 15% of which are singletons. Sequences were obtained from blood. Receptors originate from a middle-aged woman with Graves' ophthalmopathy.

This clonotype was counted ten times or more. The V and J genes are TRBV29-1 and TRBJ2-7; the D gene is possibly TRBD1 (6 bases). Trimming pared 4 bases from V and 2 bases from J, leaving 6 bases between. The CDR3 runs 11 residues. From germline, CDR1 is SQVTM and CDR2 ANQGSEA. This chain's CDR3 is CSVGQAYEQYF. The CDR3 DNA sequence: TGCAGCGTTGGACAGGCCTACGAGCAGTACTTC.

The genes are TRBV12-3 or TRBV12-4 and TRBJ2-2; 8 nucleotides agree with TRBD1. After removal of 3 bases from V and 7 bases from J, the junction contained 7 bases not matched to a gene. The CDR3 has 15 amino acids. CDR3 in amino acids: CASSLRQGFIGELFF. CDR3 bases: TGTGCCAGCAGTTTGCGACAGGGGTTTATCGGGGAGCTGTTTTTT.

In the case of this clonotype: One end of the junction fails to match germline, which may point to a read error. The chain combines TRBV2 with TRBJ2-4, with D possibly matching TRBD2 (7 bases). Germline CDR1 is SNHLY and CDR2 is FYNNEI. This CDR3 region has 16 residues. The CDR3 bases are TGTGCCAGCATTAGGCGCGGGGGCGGCCGCGCGAACATTCGGTACTTC. Residues: CASIRRGGGRANIRYF.

The rearrangement uses TRBV7-9 and TRBJ1-2; D may be TRBD1 (5 bases). The CDR3 has 15 amino acids. V lost 3 bases to trimming and J lost 4 bases, with 15 bases between them. In germline, CDR1 is SEHNR, CDR2 FQNEAQ (reference sequence). The CDR3 bases are TGTGCCAGCAGCTTTGGGGCAAGTCCATTCTATGGCTACACCTTC. Amino acids: CASSFGASPFYGYTF.